This TCR beta chain was sequenced in a study of T-cell reconstitution after alpha-beta-depleted transplantation in children. This clonotype occurred a few times. A TCRbeta library incorporating unique molecular identifiers was prepared. Each CDR3 protein gets one entry after TCRdb re-called the PCR reads with MiXCR. The table records about 610,000 distinct CDR3 sequences, roughly 10% of them present only once. The sequences come from PBMCs from the stem cell graft donor, collected from the stem cell graft. The sequence derives from a human donor who donated a stem cell graft to a child with acute myeloid leukemia.

CDR3 amino acids: CASSVPGDDTDTQYF. The CDR3 region has the DNA TGTGCCAGCAGCGTCCCCGGGGACGACACAGATACGCAGTATTTT. The chain employs TRBV7-3 and TRBJ2-3, with D perhaps being TRBD1 or TRBD2 (5 bases each). The CDR3 has 15 residues. The V end was cut by 5 bases, the J end by 2 bases, with 14 bases between. CDR1 is SGHTA and CDR2 is FQGTGA in the germline V gene.